Sequencing of this TCR beta chain was carried out in a study of Ad26.COV2.S vaccination and SARS-CoV-2 variants (dated by TCRdb to the early 2020s). Regarding the study in general: The specificity and breadth of SARS-CoV-2-reactive T cell receptors after Ad26.COV2.S vaccination were assessed by TCRbeta repertoire sequencing. The TCR-sequenced set comprised about 30 samples: some 20 Ad26.COV2.S vaccine recipients, 5 placebo recipients and 8 SARS-CoV-2 convalescent individuals.

About this clone: Its antigen has not been determined. No much larger clonotype is one base removed from it; base qualities were not supplied.

CDR1 and CDR2 were assigned from the germline V gene as SGHDT and YYEEEE. Relative to germline, V is 1 base shorter and J is 10 bases shorter, with 6 bases between their ends. The CDR3 numbers 12 residues from cysteine through phenylalanine. The retained sequence is limited to the CDR3, 36 bases, with the frame set at the first base. The time point label for this specimen denotes: individuals recovered from natural SARS-CoV-2 infection. The immunoSEQ Assay was used to sequence TCRbeta CDR3 regions. After extraction, genomic DNA underwent amplification by bias-controlled multiplex PCR, followed by high-throughput sequencing. The study's own analysis went as follows. Collapsing and filtering of sequences were performed to quantify the absolute abundance of each unique TCRbeta CDR3 region. T cell fraction was estimated by normalizing TCRbeta template counts to usable DNA, with usable DNA measured through amplification of reference genes found in all nucleated cells. Repertoire TCRs were annotated as SARS-CoV-2-specific when V gene, CDR3 amino acid sequence and J gene were exactly matched to a known reactive TCR set. The reference SARS-CoV-2 TCR set was obtained from MIRA and was filtered for enrichment in COVID-19-positive ImmuneCODE repertoires, whereby public or cross-reactive TCRs were removed. Based on the MIRA antigens, annotated TCRs were further analysed at the level of specific ORF or position within ORF. Breadth was defined as annotated unique rearrangements over total unique productive rearrangements; depth was the summed frequency of those rearrangements. Two-sided Wilcoxon rank-sum tests were applied when comparing TCR breadth between groups. Drawn from immuneACCESS, this table holds only the in-frame rearrangements with V and J called that TCRdb kept. Clones are partly lost; checked studies trace under half to an unresolved V gene and leave the rest unexplained. That table furnishes V, J and clone size, whereas the DNA furnished D and trimming. In all, the sample holds approximately 340,000 clones, and about 91% of those were seen once. The ten largest account for roughly 3.9% of the sample.

Overall study results and their limits: After vaccination, spike-specific CD8+ and CD4+ T cell responses were reported to show substantial breadth. Higher spike-specific TCR breadth was observed in Ad26.COV2.S recipients than in placebo recipients (P = 0.0014). The authors noted that the TCR breadth and depth analyses may have underestimated total T cell responses. Vaccine and placebo recipients had similar non-spike TCR breadth, a finding consistent with the vaccine containing only spike.

Sequencing used peripheral blood, obtained after recovery from COVID-19. The clonotype originates from a human donor who had recovered from COVID-19. The chain uses TRBV5-6 and TRBJ1-6; confidence is insufficient to name the D gene. The bases read TGTGCCAGCAGCTTGAAGTGGTCACCCCTCCACTTT. Translated, this gives CASSLKWSPLHF. Full variable domain (CDR3 extended with the reference TRBV5-6 and TRBJ1-6 proteins): DAGVTQSPTHLIKTRGQQVTLRCSPKSGHDTVSWYQQALGQGPQFIFQYYEEEERQRGNFPDRFSGHQFPNYSSELNVNALLLGDSALYLCASSLKWSPLHFGNGTRLTVT.